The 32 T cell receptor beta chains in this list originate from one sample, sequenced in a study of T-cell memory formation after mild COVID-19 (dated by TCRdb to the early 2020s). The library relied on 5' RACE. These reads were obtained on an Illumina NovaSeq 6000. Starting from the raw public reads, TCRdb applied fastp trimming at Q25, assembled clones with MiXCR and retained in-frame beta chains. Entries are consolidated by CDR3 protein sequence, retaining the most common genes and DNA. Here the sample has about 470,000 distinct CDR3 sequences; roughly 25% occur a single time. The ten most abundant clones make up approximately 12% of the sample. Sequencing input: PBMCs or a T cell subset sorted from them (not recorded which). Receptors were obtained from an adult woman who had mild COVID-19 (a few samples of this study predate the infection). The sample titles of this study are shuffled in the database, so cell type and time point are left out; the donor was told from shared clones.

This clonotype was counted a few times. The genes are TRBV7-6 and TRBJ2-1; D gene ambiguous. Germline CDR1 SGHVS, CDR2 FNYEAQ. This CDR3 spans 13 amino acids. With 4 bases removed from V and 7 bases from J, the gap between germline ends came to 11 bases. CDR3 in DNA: TGTGCCAGCAGCTCCCTAAGTCGGAATGAGCAGTTCTTC. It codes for CASSSLSRNEQFF.

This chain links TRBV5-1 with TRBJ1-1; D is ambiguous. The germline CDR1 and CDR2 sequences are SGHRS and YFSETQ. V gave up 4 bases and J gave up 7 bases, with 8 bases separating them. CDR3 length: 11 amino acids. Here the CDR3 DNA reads TGCGCCAGCAGCCTCGACTTTGAAGCTTTCTTT. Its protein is CASSLDFEAFF.

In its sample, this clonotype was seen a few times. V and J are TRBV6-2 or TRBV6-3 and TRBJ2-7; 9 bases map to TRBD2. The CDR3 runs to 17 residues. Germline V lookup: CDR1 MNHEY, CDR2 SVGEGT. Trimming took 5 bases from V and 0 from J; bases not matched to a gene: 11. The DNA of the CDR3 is TGTGCCAGCAGTCCTAAGCGACTAGCGGAGATCTCCTACGAGCAGTACTTC. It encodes CASSPKRLAEISYEQYF.

The CDR3 DNA reads TGTGCCAGCAGCCCAGGCGGGACAGGGGTCCACAATGAGCAGTTCTTC. The encoded protein is CASSPGGTGVHNEQFF. The gene calls are TRBV7-2 and TRBJ2-1, with TRBD1 identical over 10 bases. The V gene end was trimmed by 5 bases and the J gene end by 5 bases; junction bases not matched to a gene: 9. This CDR3 is built from 16 residues. Germline V lookup: CDR1 SGHTA, CDR2 FQGNSA.

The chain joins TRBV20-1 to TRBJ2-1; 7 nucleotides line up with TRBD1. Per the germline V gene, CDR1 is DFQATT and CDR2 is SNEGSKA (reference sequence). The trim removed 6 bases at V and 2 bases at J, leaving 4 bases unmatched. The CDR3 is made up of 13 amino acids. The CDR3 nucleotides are TGCAGTGCGAACAGGGGTCCCTACAATGAGCAGTTCTTC. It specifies CSANRGPYNEQFF.

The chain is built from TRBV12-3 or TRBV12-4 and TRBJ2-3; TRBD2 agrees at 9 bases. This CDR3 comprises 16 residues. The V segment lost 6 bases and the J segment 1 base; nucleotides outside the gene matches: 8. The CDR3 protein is CASSHGRLAGTDTQYF. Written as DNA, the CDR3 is TGTGCCAGCAGCCACGGCCGACTAGCGGGCACAGATACGCAGTATTTT.

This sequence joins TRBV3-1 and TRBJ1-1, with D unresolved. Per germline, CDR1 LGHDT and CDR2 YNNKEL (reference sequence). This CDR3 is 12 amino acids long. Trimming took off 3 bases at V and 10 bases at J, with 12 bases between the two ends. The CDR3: CASSQGVVGAFF. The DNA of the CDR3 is TGTGCCAGCAGCCAGGGCGTGGTTGGAGCTTTCTTT.

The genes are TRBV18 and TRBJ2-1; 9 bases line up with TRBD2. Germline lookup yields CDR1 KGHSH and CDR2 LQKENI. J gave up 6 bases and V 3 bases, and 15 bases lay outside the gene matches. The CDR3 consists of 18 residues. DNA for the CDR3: TGTGCCAGCTCACCGGGCGGGAGGGCTCGGTCGACCGCCAATGAGCAGTTCTTC. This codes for CASSPGGRARSTANEQFF.

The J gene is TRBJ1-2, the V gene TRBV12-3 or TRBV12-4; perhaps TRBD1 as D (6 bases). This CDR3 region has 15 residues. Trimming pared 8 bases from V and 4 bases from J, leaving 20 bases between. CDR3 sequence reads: CASGLAGAGGYGYTF. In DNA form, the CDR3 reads TGTGCCAGCGGTCTAGCAGGGGCCGGGGGCTATGGCTACACCTTC.

The CDR3 spells CASSPQAMNTEAFF. The CDR3 DNA follows: TGTGCCAGCAGCCCACAGGCGATGAACACTGAAGCTTTCTTT. The V gene is TRBV2, the J gene TRBJ1-1; D may be TRBD1 (5 bases). CDR3 length equals 14 residues. Germline values: CDR1 SNHLY, CDR2 FYNNEI. The germline V and J ends were trimmed by 6 bases and 0 bases, with 11 bases remaining between them. The variable domain in full, completed from reference TRBV2 and TRBJ1-1, reads EPEVTQTPSHQVTQMGQEVILRCVPISNHLYFYWYRQILGQKVEFLVSFYNNEISEKSEIFDDQFSVERPDGSNFTLKIRSTKLEDSAMYFCASSPQAMNTEAFFGQGTRLTVV.

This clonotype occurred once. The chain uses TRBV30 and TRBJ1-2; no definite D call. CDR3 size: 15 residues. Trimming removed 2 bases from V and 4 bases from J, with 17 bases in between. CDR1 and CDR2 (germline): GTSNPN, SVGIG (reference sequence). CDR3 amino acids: CAWSILTRSSYGYTF. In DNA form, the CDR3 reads TGTGCCTGGAGTATTTTAACAAGGAGTAGCTATGGCTACACCTTC.

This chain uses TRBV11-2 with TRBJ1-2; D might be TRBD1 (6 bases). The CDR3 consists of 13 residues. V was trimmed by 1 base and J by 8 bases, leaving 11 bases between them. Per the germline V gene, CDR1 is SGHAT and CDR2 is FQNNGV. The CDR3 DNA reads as TGTGCCAGCAGCTTAGGGGGAGGGGGAGGCTACACCTTC. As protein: CASSLGGGGGYTF. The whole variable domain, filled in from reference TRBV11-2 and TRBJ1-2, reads EAGVAQSPRYKIIEKRQSVAFWCNPISGHATLYWYQQILGQGPKLLIQFQNNGVVDDSQLPKDRFSAERLKGVDSTLKIQPAKLEDSAVYLCASSLGGGGGYTFGSGTRLTVV.

CDR3 sequence reads: CASSYRGIHREVRGYTF. CDR3 DNA sequence: TGTGCCAGCAGCTATCGCGGAATCCACAGGGAAGTAAGGGGCTACACCTTC. This chain joins TRBV5-6 and TRBJ1-2; a weak D match, TRBD1 (6 bases). CDR1 is SGHDT and CDR2 is YYEEEE in the germline V gene. This CDR3 has 17 residues. Trimming left V 3 bases short and J 8 bases short, with 26 bases between.

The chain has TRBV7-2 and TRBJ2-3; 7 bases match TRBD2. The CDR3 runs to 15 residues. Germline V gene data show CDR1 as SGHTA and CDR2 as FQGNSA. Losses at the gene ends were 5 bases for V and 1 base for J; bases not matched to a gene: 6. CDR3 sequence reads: CASSRRGGGTDTQYF. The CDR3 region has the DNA TGTGCCAGCAGCCGTCGTGGGGGGGGCACAGATACGCAGTATTTT.

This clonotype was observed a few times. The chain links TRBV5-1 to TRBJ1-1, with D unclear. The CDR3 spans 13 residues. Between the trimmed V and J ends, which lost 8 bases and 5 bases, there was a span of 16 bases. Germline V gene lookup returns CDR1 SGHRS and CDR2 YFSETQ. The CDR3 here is CASAYGRGTEAFF. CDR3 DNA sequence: TGCGCCAGTGCCTACGGGCGGGGTACTGAAGCTTTCTTT.

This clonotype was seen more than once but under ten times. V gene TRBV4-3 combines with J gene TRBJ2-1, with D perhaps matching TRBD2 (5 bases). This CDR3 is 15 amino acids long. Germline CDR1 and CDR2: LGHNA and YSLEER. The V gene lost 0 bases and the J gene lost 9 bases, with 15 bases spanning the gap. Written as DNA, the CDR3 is TGCGCCAGCAGCCAAGAACTAGGGCTAGGAGGTGAGCAGTTCTTC. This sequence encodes CASSQELGLGGEQFF.

The CDR3 coding sequence is TGTGCCACCAGTGATTTTGCCCGGGACAGGGATTTCGGGGAGCTGTTTTTT. This gives the protein CATSDFARDRDFGELFF. The chain couples TRBV24-1 to TRBJ2-2; 9 bases fit TRBD1. Germline lookup yields CDR1 KGHDR and CDR2 SFDVKD. With V trimmed by 1 base and J by 7 bases, 9 bases remained unmatched. The CDR3 runs 17 residues.

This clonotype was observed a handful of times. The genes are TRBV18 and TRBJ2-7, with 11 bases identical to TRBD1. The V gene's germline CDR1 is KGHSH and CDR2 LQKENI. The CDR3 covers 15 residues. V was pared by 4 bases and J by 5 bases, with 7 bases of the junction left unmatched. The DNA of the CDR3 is TGTGCCAGCTCACTTACCGGGACAGGGGGGGACGAGCAGTACTTC. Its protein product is CASSLTGTGGDEQYF.

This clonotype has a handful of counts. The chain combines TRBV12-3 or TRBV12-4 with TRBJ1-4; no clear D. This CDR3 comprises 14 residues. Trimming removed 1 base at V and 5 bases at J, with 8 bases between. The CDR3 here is CASSLETLNEKLFF. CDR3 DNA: TGTGCCAGCAGTTTAGAGACTCTCAATGAAAAACTGTTTTTT.

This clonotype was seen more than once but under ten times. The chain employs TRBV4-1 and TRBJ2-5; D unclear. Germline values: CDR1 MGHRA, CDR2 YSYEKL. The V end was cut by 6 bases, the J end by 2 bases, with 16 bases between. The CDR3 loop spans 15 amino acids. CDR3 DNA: TGCGCCAGCAGTCCAGAACCACATCCACAAGAGACCCAGTACTTC. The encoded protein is CASSPEPHPQETQYF.

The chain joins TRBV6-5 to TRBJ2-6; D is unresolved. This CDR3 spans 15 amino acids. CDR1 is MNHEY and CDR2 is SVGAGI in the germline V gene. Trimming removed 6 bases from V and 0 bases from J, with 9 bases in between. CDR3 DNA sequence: TGTGCCAGCAGCCGACTGCTCTCTGGGGCCAACGTCCTGACTTTC. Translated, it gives CASSRLLSGANVLTF.

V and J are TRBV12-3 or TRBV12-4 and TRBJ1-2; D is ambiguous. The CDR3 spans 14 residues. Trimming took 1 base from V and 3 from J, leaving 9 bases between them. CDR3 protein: CASSLGGSYYGYTF. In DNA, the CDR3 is TGTGCCAGCAGTTTAGGAGGATCCTACTATGGCTACACCTTC.

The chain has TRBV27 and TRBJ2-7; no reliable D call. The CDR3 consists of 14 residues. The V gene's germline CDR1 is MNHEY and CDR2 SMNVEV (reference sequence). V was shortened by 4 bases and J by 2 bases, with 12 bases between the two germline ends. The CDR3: CASSYGTATYEQYF. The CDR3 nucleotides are TGTGCCAGCAGTTATGGCACAGCAACCTACGAGCAGTACTTC.

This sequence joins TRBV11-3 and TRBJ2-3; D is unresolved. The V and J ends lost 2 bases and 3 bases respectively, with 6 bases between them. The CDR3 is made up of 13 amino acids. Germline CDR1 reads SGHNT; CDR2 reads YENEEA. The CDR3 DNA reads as TGTGCCAGCAGCTTAAACCGGACAGATACGCAGTATTTT. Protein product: CASSLNRTDTQYF.

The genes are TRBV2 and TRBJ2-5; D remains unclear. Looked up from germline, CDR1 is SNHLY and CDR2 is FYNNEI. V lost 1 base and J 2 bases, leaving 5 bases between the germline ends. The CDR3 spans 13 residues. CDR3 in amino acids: CASSEGSQETQYF. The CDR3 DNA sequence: TGTGCCAGCAGTGAAGGGTCTCAAGAGACCCAGTACTTC.

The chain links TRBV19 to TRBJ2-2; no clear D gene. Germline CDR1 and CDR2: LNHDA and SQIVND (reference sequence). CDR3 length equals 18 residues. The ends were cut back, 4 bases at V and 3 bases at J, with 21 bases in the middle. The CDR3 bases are TGTGCCAGTAGTAGGTGGCGGATACCGAAAACGGACACCGGGGAGCTGTTTTTT. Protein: CASSRWRIPKTDTGELFF.

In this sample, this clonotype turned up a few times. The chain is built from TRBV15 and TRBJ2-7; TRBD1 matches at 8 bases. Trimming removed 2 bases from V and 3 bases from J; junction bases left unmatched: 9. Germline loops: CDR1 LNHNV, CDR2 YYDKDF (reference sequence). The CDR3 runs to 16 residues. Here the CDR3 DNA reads TGTGCCACCAGCAGATTTTCGGCGACAGGGGTCTACGAGCAGTACTTC. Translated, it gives CATSRFSATGVYEQYF.

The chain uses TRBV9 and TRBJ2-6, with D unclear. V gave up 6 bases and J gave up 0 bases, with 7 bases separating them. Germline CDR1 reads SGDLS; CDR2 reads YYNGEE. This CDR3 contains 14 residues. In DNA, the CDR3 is TGTGCCAGCAATCAAGACTCTGGGGCCAACGTCCTGACTTTC. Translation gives CASNQDSGANVLTF.

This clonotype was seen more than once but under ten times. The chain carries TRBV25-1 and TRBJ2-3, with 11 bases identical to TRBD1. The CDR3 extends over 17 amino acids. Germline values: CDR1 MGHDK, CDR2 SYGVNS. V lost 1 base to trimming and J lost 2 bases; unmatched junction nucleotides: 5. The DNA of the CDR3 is TGTGCCAGCAGTGAATCCCGGGACAGGGGGAACACAGATACGCAGTATTTT. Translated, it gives CASSESRDRGNTDTQYF. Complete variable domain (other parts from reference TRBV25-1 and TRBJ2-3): EADIYQTPRYLVIGTGKKITLECSQTMGHDKMYWYQQDPGMELHLIHYSYGVNSTEKGDLSSESTVSRIRTEHFPLTLESARPSHTSQYLCASSESRDRGNTDTQYFGPGTRLTVL.

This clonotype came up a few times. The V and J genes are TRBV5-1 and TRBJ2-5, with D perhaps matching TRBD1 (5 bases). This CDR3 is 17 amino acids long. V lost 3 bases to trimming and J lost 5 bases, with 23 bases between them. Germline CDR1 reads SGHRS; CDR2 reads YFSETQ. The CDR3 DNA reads TGCGCCAGCAGCTCCCGGACCCCAGGGAAGTTACGGGAGACCCAGTACTTC. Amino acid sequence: CASSSRTPGKLRETQYF.

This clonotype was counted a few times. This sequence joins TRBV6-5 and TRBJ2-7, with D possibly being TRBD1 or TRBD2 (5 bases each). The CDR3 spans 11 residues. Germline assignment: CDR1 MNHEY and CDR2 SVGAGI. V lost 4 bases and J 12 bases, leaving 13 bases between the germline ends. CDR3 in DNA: TGTGCCAGCAGTTCCTTGGGGGTTTGGTACTTC. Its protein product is CASSSLGVWYF.

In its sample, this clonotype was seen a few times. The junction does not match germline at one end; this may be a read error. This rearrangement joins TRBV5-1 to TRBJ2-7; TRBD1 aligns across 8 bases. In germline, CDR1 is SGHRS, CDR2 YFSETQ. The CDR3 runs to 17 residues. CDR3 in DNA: TGCGCCAGCAGCTCACTCCCAGCCGACAGGGGAGCCCACGATCAGTACTTC. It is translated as CASSSLPADRGAHDQYF.